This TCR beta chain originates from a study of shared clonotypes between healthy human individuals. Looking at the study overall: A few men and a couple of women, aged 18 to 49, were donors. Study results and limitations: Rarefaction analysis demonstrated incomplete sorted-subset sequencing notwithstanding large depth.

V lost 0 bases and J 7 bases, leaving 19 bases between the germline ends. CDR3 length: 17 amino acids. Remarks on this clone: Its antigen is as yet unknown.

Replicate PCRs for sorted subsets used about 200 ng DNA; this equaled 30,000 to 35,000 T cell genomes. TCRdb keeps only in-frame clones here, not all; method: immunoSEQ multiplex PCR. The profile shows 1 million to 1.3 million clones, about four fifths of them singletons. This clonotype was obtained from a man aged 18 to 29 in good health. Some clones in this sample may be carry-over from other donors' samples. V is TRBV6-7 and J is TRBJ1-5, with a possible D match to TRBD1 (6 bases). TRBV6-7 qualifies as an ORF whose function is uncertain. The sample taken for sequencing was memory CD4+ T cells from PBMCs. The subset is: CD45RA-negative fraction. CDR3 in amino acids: CASSYSIARGFGQPQHF. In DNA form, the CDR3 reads TGTGCCAGCAGTTACTCGATAGCCAGGGGTTTCGGGCAGCCCCAGCATTTT.